Here is one T cell receptor beta chain with its context. As yet, its antigen is unknown. The sample belongs to a study of T cells in Graves' hyperthyroidism and ophthalmopathy. Study-level results: Blood samples included most of the expanded thyroid clonotypes exceeding 0.001.

TCR beta CDR3 region amplification was performed from RNA transcripts. The TCR CDR3 first-round RT-PCR relied on the HTBI primer set. From the multiplex PCR reads, TCRdb called clonotypes with MiXCR, one entry per CDR3 protein. The data hold hundreds of thousands of distinct CDR3 sequences, with 12% to 15% observed a single time. This CDR3 spans 16 amino acids. Germline-derived CDR1 and CDR2 are SGDLS and YYNGEE. The junction had 10 bases not matched to a gene; V was cut back by 3 bases and J by 2 bases. Across 18 months, stable Graves' hyperthyroidism was marked by no progression to ophthalmopathy. This chain joins TRBV9 and TRBJ2-7; 8 nucleotides align to TRBD2. Sequences were obtained from blood. The clonotype comes from a woman aged 18-29 years with Graves' hyperthyroidism. The DNA of the CDR3 is TGTGCCAGCAGCGCTGGGGCCGGGACTAGTACCTACGAGCAGTACTTC. Translated: CASSAGAGTSTYEQYF.